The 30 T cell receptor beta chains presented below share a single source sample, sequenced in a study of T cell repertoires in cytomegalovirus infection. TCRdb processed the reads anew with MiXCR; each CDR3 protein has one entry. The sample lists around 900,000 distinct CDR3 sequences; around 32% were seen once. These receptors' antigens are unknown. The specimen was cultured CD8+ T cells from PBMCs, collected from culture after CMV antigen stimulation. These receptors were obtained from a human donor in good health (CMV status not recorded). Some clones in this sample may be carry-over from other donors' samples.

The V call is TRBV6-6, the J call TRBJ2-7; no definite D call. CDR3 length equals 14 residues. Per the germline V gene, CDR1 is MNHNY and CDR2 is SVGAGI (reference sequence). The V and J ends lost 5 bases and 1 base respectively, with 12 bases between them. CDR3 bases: TGTGCCAGCAGTCCCTATGAGAGTTCCTACGAGCAGTACGTC. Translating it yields CASSPYESSYEQYV.

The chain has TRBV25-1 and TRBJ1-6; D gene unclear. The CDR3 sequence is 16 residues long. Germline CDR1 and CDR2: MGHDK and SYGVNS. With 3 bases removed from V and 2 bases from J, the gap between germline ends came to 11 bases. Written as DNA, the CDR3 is TGTGCCAGCAGTGAGAGGGCTGGCACCTATAATTCACCCCTCCACTTT. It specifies CASSERAGTYNSPLHF. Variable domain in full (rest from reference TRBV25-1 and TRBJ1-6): EADIYQTPRYLVIGTGKKITLECSQTMGHDKMYWYQQDPGMELHLIHYSYGVNSTEKGDLSSESTVSRIRTEHFPLTLESARPSHTSQYLCASSERAGTYNSPLHFGNGTRLTVT.

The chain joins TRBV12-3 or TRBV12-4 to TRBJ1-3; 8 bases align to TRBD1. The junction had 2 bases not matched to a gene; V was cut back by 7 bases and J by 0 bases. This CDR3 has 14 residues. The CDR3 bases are TGTGCCAGCAACACAGGGGGCTCTGGAAACACCATATATTTT. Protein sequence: CASNTGGSGNTIYF.

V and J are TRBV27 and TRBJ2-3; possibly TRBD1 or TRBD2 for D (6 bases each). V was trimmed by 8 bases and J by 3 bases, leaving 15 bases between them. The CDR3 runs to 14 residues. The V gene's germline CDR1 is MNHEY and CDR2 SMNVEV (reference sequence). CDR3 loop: CASGYGGGTDTQYF. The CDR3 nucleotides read TGTGCCAGCGGTTACGGGGGCGGGACAGATACGCAGTATTTT.

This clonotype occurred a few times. CDR3 nucleotides: TGTGCCAGCAGCTTCGTTGTCAATCAGCCCCAGCATTTT. Residues: CASSFVVNQPQHF. This sequence joins TRBV5-8 and TRBJ1-5, with D unclear. V was pared by 2 bases and J by 3 bases, with 6 bases between. Germline V gives CDR1 SGHTS, CDR2 YDEGEE. The CDR3 is 13 amino acids.

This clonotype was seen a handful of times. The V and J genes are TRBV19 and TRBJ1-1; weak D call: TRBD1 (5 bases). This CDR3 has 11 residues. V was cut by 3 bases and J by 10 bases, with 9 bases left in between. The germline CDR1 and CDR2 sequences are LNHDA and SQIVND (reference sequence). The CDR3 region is CASSIGGGAFF. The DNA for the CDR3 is TGTGCCAGTAGTATCGGCGGGGGAGCTTTCTTT.

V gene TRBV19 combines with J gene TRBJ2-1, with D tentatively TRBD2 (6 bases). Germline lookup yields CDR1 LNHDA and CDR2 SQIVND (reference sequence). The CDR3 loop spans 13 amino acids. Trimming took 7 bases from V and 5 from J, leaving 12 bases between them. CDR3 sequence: CASTGLLNNEQFF. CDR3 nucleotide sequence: TGTGCCAGTACGGGACTTCTGAACAATGAGCAGTTCTTC.

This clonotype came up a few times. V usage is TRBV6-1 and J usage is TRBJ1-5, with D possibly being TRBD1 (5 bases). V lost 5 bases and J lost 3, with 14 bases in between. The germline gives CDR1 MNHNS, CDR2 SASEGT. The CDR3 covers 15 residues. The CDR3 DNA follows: TGTGCCAGCAGTTCCACGTGGGGGACCAATCAGCCCCAGCATTTT. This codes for CASSSTWGTNQPQHF.

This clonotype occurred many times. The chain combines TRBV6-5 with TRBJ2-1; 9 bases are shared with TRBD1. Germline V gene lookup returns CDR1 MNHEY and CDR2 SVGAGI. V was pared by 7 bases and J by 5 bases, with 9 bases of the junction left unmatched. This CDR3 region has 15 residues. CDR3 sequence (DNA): TGTGCCAGCACCGAACCGGGACAGGGACACAATGAGCAGTTCTTC. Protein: CASTEPGQGHNEQFF.

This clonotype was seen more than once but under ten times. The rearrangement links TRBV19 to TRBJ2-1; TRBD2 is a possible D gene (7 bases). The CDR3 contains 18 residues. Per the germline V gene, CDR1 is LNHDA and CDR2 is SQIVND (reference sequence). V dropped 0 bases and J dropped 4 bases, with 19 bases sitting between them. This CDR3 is CASSIERKGGRRYNEQFF. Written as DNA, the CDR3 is TGTGCCAGTAGTATAGAACGTAAGGGGGGGCGCCGTTACAATGAGCAGTTCTTC.

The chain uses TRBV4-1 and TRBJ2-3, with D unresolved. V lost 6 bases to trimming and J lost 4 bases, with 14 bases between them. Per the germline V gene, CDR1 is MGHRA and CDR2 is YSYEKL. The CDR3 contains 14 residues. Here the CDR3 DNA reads TGCGCCAGCAGACTGGAGCCTGGGGCAGATACGCAGTATTTT. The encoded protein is CASRLEPGADTQYF.

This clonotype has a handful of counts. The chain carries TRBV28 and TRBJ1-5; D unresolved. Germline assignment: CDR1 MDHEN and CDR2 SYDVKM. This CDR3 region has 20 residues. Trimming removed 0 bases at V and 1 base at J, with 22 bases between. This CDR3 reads CASSLCVLPFRDPSNQPQHF. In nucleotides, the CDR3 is TGTGCCAGCAGTTTATGCGTTCTTCCTTTCCGGGATCCGAGCAATCAGCCCCAGCATTTT.

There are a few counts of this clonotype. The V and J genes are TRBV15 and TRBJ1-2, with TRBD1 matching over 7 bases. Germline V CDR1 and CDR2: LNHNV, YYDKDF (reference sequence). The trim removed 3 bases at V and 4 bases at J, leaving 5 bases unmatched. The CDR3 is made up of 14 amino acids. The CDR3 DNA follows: TGTGCCACCAGCAGGACAGGGACGAGCTATGGCTACACCTTC. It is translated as CATSRTGTSYGYTF.

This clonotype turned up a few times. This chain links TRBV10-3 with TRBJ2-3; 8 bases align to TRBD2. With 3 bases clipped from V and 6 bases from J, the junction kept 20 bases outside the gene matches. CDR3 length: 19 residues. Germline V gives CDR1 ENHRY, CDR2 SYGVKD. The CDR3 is CAISDVDSGVRRSADTQYF. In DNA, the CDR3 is TGTGCCATCAGTGATGTGGATAGCGGGGTCAGGCGTTCTGCGGATACGCAGTATTTT.

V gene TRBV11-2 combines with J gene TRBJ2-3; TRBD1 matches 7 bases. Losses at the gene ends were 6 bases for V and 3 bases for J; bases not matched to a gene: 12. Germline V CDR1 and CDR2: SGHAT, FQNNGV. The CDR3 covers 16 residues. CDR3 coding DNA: TGTGCCAGCAGGACAGGGTTTTATGGGGCGACAGATACGCAGTATTTT. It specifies CASRTGFYGATDTQYF.

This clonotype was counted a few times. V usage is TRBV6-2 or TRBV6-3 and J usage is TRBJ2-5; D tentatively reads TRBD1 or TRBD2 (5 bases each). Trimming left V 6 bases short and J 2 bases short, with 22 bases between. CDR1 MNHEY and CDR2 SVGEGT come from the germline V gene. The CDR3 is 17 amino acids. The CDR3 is CASRLAPGAAQQETQYF. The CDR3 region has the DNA TGTGCCAGCAGACTGGCCCCCGGGGCAGCCCAACAAGAGACCCAGTACTTC.

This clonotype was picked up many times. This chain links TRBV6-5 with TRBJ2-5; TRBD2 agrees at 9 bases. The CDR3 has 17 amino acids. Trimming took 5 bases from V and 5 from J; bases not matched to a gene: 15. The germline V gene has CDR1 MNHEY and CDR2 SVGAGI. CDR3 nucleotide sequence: TGTGCCAGCAGTCCCCCTCGAGGCGCGGGGGGGGTGGAGACCCAGTACTTC. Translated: CASSPPRGAGGVETQYF.

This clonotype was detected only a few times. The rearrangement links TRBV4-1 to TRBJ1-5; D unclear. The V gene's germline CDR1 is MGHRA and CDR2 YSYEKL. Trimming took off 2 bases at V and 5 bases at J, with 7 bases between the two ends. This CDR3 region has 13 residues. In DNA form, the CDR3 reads TGCGCCAGCAGCCAAATCCTAGATCAGCCCCAGCATTTT. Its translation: CASSQILDQPQHF.

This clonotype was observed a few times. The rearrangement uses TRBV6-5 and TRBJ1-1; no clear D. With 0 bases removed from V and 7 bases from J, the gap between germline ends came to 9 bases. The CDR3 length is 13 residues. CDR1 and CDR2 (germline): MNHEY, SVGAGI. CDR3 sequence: CASSYSTGNEAFF. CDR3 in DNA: TGTGCCAGCAGTTACTCGACCGGCAATGAAGCTTTCTTT.

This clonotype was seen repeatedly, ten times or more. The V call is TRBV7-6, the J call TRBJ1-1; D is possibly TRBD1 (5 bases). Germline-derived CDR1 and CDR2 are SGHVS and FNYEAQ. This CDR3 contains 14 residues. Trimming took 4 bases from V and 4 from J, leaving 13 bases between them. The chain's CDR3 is CASSSGGSATEAFF. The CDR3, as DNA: TGTGCCAGCAGCTCCGGGGGTTCCGCCACTGAAGCTTTCTTT.

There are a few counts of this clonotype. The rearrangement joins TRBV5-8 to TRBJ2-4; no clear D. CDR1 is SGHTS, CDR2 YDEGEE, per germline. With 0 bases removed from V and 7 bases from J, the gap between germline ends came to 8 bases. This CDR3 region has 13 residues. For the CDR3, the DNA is TGTGCCAGCAGCTTGGAGGTTGATAACATTCAGTACTTC. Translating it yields CASSLEVDNIQYF.

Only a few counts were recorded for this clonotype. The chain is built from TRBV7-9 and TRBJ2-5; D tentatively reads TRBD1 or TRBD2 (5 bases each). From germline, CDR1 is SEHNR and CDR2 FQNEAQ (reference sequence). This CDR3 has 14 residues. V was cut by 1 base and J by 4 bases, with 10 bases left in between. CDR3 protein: CASSLGDPRETQYF. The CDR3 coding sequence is TGTGCCAGCAGCTTAGGGGACCCTCGAGAGACCCAGTACTTC.

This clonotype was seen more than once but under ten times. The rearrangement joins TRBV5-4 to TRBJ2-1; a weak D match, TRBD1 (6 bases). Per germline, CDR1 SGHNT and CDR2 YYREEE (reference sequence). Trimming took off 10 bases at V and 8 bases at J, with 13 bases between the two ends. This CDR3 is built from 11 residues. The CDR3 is CAGGRGDEQFF. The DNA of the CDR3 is TGTGCCGGCGGCAGGGGCGATGAGCAGTTCTTC.

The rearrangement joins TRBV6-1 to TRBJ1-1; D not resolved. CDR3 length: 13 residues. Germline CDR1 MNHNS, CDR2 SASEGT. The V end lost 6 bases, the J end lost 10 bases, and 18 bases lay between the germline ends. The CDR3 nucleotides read TGTGCCAGCAGCCCACGTTCTCGGGCGTTAGCTTTCTTT. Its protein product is CASSPRSRALAFF.

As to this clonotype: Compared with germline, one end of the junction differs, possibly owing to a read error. CDR3: CASSWNLRGADSYNKQFF. The CDR3 coding sequence is TGTGCCAGCAGTTGGAATCTGCGGGGGGCAGACTCCTACAATAAGCAGTTCTTC. V gene TRBV2 combines with J gene TRBJ2-1; TRBD2 matches at 8 bases. CDR3 length: 18 amino acids. Germline V lookup: CDR1 SNHLY, CDR2 FYNNEI.

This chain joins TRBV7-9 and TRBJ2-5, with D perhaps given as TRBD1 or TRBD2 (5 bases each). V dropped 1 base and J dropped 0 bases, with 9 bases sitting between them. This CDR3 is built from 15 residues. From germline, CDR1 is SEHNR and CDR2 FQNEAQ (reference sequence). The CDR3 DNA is TGTGCCAGCAGCTTAGTCGAGGGGTACCAAGAGACCCAGTACTTC. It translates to CASSLVEGYQETQYF.

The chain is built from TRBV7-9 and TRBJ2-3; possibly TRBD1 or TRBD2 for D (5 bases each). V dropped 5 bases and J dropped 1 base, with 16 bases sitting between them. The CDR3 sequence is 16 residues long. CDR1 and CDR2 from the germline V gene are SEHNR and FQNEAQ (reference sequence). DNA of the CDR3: TGTGCCAGCAGCCCACCGGGGACCCCCCGCACAGATACGCAGTATTTT. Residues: CASSPPGTPRTDTQYF.

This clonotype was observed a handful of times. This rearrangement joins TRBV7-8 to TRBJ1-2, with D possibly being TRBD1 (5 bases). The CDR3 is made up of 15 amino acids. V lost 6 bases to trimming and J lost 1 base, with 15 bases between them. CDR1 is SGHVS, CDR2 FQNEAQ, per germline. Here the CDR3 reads CASSSGTGINYGYTF. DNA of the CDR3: TGTGCCAGCAGTTCGGGCACAGGAATTAACTATGGCTACACCTTC.

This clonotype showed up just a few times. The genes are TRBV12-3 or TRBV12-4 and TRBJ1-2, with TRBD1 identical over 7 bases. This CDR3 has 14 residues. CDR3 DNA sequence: TGTGCTACACAGACGAGGGGGCGAAACTATGGCTACACCTTC. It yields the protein CATQTRGRNYGYTF.

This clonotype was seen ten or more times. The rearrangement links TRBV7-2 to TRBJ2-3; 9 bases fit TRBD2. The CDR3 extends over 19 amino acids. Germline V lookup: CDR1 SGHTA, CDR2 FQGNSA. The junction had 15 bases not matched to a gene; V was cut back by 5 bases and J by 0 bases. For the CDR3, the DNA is TGTGCCAGCAGCGCCATAGCGGGGGCTGTGCTTCCTAGCACAGATACGCAGTATTTT. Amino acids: CASSAIAGAVLPSTDTQYF.